The clone carrying this T cell receptor (beta chain) was detected once. The antigen remains undetermined. This entry comes from a study of cytomegalovirus exposure and HLA in healthy donors. Germline CDR1 reads SNHLY; CDR2 reads FYNNEI. The length of the CDR3 is 14 residues. J was trimmed by 5 bases and V by 3 bases; bases with no gene match: 7. Study-wide results and caveats: Later analysis associated a missense DCLRE1C variant with TCR beta V- and J-gene trimming.

It was with 60 Vbeta and 13 Jbeta primers that the PCR ran. Original methodology: In a later analysis, 8.5 million to 14 million of 83 million or so unique beta chains occurred in at least two donors. Produced via immunoSEQ multiplex PCR; TCRdb's table is partial and in-frame only. From that table come the V and J calls and clone size; the DNA was used to work out D and trimming. The sample includes 90,000 to 150,000 clones, approximately 80% of them seen just once. The rearrangement links TRBV2 to TRBJ2-7, with TRBD1 identical over 7 bases. The receptor was derived from a human donor in good health. The sample taken for sequencing was PBMCs. DNA of the CDR3: TGTGCCAGCAGTGACAGGGGGTATTACGACGAGCAGTACTTC. Translation gives CASSDRGYYDEQYF.